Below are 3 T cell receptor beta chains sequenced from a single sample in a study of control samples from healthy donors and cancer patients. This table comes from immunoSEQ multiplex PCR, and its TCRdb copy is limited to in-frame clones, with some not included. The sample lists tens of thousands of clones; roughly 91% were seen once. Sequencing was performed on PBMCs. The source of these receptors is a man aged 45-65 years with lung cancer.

The CDR3 DNA sequence: TGTGCCAGCAGTCGGACTAGCGGGGGGGCAAGCACAGATACGCAGTATTTT. This translates into CASSRTSGGASTDTQYF. The chain is built from TRBV9 and TRBJ2-3, with 15 positions matching TRBD2. CDR1 SGDLS and CDR2 YYNGEE come from the germline V gene. CDR3 size: 17 residues. Trimming at V came to 5 bases and at J to 0 bases, leaving 4 bases not matched to a gene.

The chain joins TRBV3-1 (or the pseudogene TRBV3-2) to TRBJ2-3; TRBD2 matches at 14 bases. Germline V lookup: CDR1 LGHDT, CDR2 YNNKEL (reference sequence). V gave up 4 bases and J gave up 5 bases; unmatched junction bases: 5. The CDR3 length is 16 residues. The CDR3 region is CASSPGLAGERDTQYF. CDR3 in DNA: TGTGCCAGCAGCCCGGGACTAGCGGGGGAGAGAGATACGCAGTATTTT.

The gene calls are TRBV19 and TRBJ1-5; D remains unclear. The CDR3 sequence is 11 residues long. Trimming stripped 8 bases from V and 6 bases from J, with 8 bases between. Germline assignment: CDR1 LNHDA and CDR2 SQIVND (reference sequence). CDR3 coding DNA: TGTGCCAGTGGGGAGGGTCAGCCCCAGCATTTT. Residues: CASGEGQPQHF. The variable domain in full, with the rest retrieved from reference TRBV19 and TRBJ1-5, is DGGITQSPKYLFRKEGQNVTLSCEQNLNHDAMYWYRQDPGQGLRLIYYSQIVNDFQKGDIAEGYSVSREKKESFPLTVTSAQKNPTAFYLCASGEGQPQHFGDGTRLSIL.